Listed below are T cell receptor beta chains from one sample, sequenced in a study of cytomegalovirus exposure and HLA in healthy donors. The table came from immunoSEQ multiplex PCR; TCRdb's copy has only in-frame clones and leaves some out. The sample has some 150,000 clones, roughly 79% seen once. The sample was PBMCs. The receptors were sampled from a middle-aged woman in good health and CMV-seropositive. CDR3s include the opening cysteine and the closing phenylalanine or tryptophan. D genes are given only for firm matches. Not all rows give a size; the values are once, few, many and, for expanded clones, a class.

d_gene: TRBD1
j_gene: TRBJ1-6
abundance: .
v_gene: TRBV6-5
CDR3aa: CASRGNRDSPHF
CDR3nt: TGTGCCAGCAGGGGGAACCGGGACAGTCCCCACTTT

d_gene: .
j_gene: TRBJ2-5
abundance: .
v_gene: TRBV28
CDR3aa: CASSLESPGETQYF
CDR3nt: TGTGCCAGCAGTTTAGAATCCCCGGGGGAGACCCAGTACTTC

d_gene: TRBD2
j_gene: TRBJ2-7
abundance: once
v_gene: TRBV11-1
CDR3aa: CASSLDSPSGYEQYF
CDR3nt: TGTGCCAGCAGCTTAGACTCCCCTAGCGGGTACGAGCAGTACTTC

d_gene: TRBD1
j_gene: TRBJ1-1
abundance: .
v_gene: TRBV28
CDR3aa: CACRQGLLNTEAFF
CDR3nt: TGTGCCTGCAGACAGGGGCTACTGAACACTGAAGCTTTCTTT

d_gene: TRBD2
j_gene: TRBJ2-3
abundance: .
v_gene: TRBV5-6
CDR3aa: CASIARLAGTDTQYF
CDR3nt: TGTGCCAGCATCGCCCGACTAGCAGGCACAGATACGCAGTATTTT

d_gene: .
j_gene: TRBJ1-1
abundance: .
v_gene: TRBV6-1
CDR3aa: CASSNGLGHTEAFF
CDR3nt: TGTGCCAGCAGTAACGGCCTGGGGCACACTGAAGCTTTCTTT

d_gene: .
j_gene: TRBJ2-6
abundance: once
v_gene: TRBV11-2
CDR3aa: CASSDEFTGANVLTF
CDR3nt: TGTGCCAGCAGCGATGAGTTTACTGGGGCCAACGTCCTGACTTTC

d_gene: TRBD1
j_gene: TRBJ1-6
abundance: once
v_gene: TRBV28
CDR3aa: CASSLRTGSSPLHF
CDR3nt: TGTGCCAGCAGTTTAAGGACAGGGTCTTCACCCCTCCACTTT

d_gene: TRBD2
j_gene: TRBJ2-2
abundance: .
v_gene: TRBV5-1
CDR3aa: CASSLEASGAGELFF
CDR3nt: TGCGCCAGCAGCCTGGAGGCTAGCGGAGCCGGGGAGCTGTTTTTT

d_gene: TRBD1
j_gene: TRBJ1-5
abundance: .
v_gene: TRBV28
CDR3aa: CASRNNGQGRQPQHF
CDR3nt: TGTGCCAGCAGGAACAATGGACAGGGTAGACAGCCCCAGCATTTT

d_gene: .
j_gene: TRBJ1-1
abundance: .
v_gene: TRBV28
CDR3aa: CASGGRLNTEAFF
CDR3nt: TGTGCCAGCGGGGGCCGATTGAACACTGAAGCTTTCTTT

d_gene: .
j_gene: TRBJ2-5
abundance: .
v_gene: TRBV6-5
CDR3aa: CASSSSTTQYF
CDR3nt: TGTGCCAGCAGTTCGAGCACGACCCAGTACTTC

d_gene: TRBD1
j_gene: TRBJ2-3
abundance: .
v_gene: TRBV7-9
CDR3aa: CASSPHGTGTTDTQYF
CDR3nt: TGTGCCAGCAGCCCCCACGGGACAGGGACCACAGATACGCAGTATTTT

d_gene: TRBD2
j_gene: TRBJ2-4
abundance: .
v_gene: TRBV30
CDR3aa: CACPPGGGGNIQYF
CDR3nt: TGTGCCTGCCCCCCGGGGGGGGGTGGAAACATTCAGTACTTC

d_gene: TRBD2
j_gene: TRBJ2-1
abundance: once
v_gene: TRBV19
CDR3aa: CASSGLAGYNEQFF
CDR3nt: TGTGCCAGTAGTGGACTAGCGGGGTACAATGAGCAGTTCTTC

d_gene: TRBD2
j_gene: TRBJ2-3
abundance: .
v_gene: TRBV27
CDR3aa: CASSFLRGTSGYRSSTDTQYF
CDR3nt: TGTGCCAGCAGTTTTCTCCGCGGGACTAGCGGGTACCGCTCTAGCACAGATACGCAGTATTTT

d_gene: .
j_gene: TRBJ2-7
abundance: few
v_gene: TRBV7-2
CDR3aa: CASSSRGTSYEQYF
CDR3nt: TGTGCCAGCAGCTCACGGGGGACCTCCTACGAGCAGTACTTC

d_gene: .
j_gene: TRBJ2-7
abundance: .
v_gene: TRBV27
CDR3aa: CASSPHGSYEQYF
CDR3nt: TGTGCCAGCAGTCCCCACGGCTCCTACGAGCAGTACTTC

d_gene: .
j_gene: TRBJ1-2
abundance: few
v_gene: TRBV5-1
CDR3aa: CASSLVTGYDYGYTF
CDR3nt: TGCGCCAGCAGCTTGGTAACGGGGTATGACTATGGCTACACCTTC

d_gene: .
j_gene: TRBJ2-2
abundance: .
v_gene: TRBV6-1
CDR3aa: CASSSTRAGELFF
CDR3nt: TGTGCCAGCAGCTCGACACGCGCCGGGGAGCTGTTTTTT

d_gene: TRBD1
j_gene: TRBJ1-2
abundance: .
v_gene: TRBV6-5
CDR3aa: CASRRGQVANYGYTF
CDR3nt: TGTGCCAGCAGACGAGGACAGGTTGCTAACTATGGCTACACCTTC

d_gene: .
j_gene: TRBJ1-2
abundance: .
v_gene: TRBV5-4
CDR3aa: CASSSQYNGYTF
CDR3nt: TGTGCCAGCAGCTCCCAGTACAATGGCTACACCTTC

d_gene: TRBD1
j_gene: TRBJ1-1
abundance: .
v_gene: TRBV6-5
CDR3aa: CASSYGYRGRTEAFF
CDR3nt: TGTGCCAGCAGTTACGGTTACAGGGGAAGGACTGAAGCTTTCTTT

d_gene: TRBD1
j_gene: TRBJ1-1
abundance: .
v_gene: TRBV18
CDR3aa: CASSPRSGGLSEAFF
CDR3nt: TGTGCCAGCTCACCACGGTCAGGGGGTTTGTCTGAAGCTTTCTTT

d_gene: .
j_gene: TRBJ1-5
abundance: .
v_gene: TRBV30
CDR3aa: CAWSKRGWDQPQHF
CDR3nt: TGTGCCTGGAGTAAGAGGGGGTGGGATCAGCCCCAGCATTTT

d_gene: .
j_gene: TRBJ2-6
abundance: few
v_gene: TRBV4-1
CDR3aa: CATADSGANVLTF
CDR3nt: TGCGCCACCGCAGATTCTGGGGCCAACGTCCTGACTTTC

d_gene: .
j_gene: TRBJ1-1
abundance: .
v_gene: TRBV30
CDR3aa: CAWNLGGGSEAFF
CDR3nt: TGTGCCTGGAATCTAGGGGGGGGGTCTGAAGCTTTCTTT

d_gene: TRBD1
j_gene: TRBJ2-1
abundance: once
v_gene: TRBV5-5
CDR3aa: CASSPPGQGAYNEQFF
CDR3nt: TGTGCCAGCAGCCCCCCGGGACAGGGGGCCTACAATGAGCAGTTCTTC

d_gene: .
j_gene: TRBJ2-7
abundance: few
v_gene: TRBV11-2
CDR3aa: CASSSGGEGEQYF
CDR3nt: TGTGCCAGCAGCTCCGGGGGAGAGGGGGAGCAGTACTTC

d_gene: .
j_gene: TRBJ1-3
abundance: .
v_gene: TRBV11-2
CDR3aa: CASSLPAGSDTIYF
CDR3nt: TGTGCCAGCAGCCTACCTGCGGGGTCGGACACCATATATTTT

d_gene: TRBD2
j_gene: TRBJ2-3
abundance: .
v_gene: TRBV6-1
CDR3aa: CASSESERGSTDTQYF
CDR3nt: TGTGCCAGCAGTGAATCGGAGCGGGGGAGCACAGATACGCAGTATTTT

d_gene: .
j_gene: TRBJ1-2
abundance: few
v_gene: TRBV7-3
CDR3aa: CASSLSSGANYGYTF
CDR3nt: TGTGCCAGCAGCTTATCGTCAGGGGCTAACTATGGCTACACCTTC

d_gene: .
j_gene: TRBJ1-1
abundance: once
v_gene: TRBV5-1
CDR3aa: CASSSGLGRGTEAFF
CDR3nt: TGCGCCAGCAGCTCGGGATTAGGGCGGGGGACTGAAGCTTTCTTT

d_gene: .
j_gene: TRBJ2-7
abundance: .
v_gene: TRBV5-6
CDR3aa: CASSLGAMRAYEQYF
CDR3nt: TGTGCCAGCAGCTTGGGGGCCATGAGAGCCTACGAGCAGTACTTC

d_gene: TRBD2
j_gene: TRBJ2-1
abundance: .
v_gene: TRBV7-3
CDR3aa: CASSLTGGCEQFF
CDR3nt: TGTGCCAGCAGCTTAACGGGAGGGTGTGAGCAGTTCTTC

d_gene: .
j_gene: TRBJ2-3
abundance: once
v_gene: TRBV6-1
CDR3aa: CASTTGGVVDTQYF
CDR3nt: TGTGCCAGCACCACGGGTGGTGTGGTAGATACGCAGTATTTT

d_gene: TRBD2
j_gene: TRBJ2-5
abundance: .
v_gene: TRBV2
CDR3aa: CASRNSGGKETQYF
CDR3nt: TGTGCCAGCAGGAATAGCGGGGGGAAAGAGACCCAGTACTTC

d_gene: TRBD2
j_gene: TRBJ2-5
abundance: .
v_gene: TRBV6-1
CDR3aa: CASRGRAGGPETQYF
CDR3nt: TGTGCCAGCAGAGGGCGAGCGGGGGGTCCAGAGACCCAGTACTTC

d_gene: TRBD1
j_gene: TRBJ1-3
abundance: .
v_gene: TRBV5-5
CDR3aa: CASSLQSGQGDTIYF
CDR3nt: TGTGCCAGCAGTCTACAAAGTGGACAGGGGGACACCATATATTTT

d_gene: .
j_gene: TRBJ1-3
abundance: .
v_gene: TRBV18
CDR3aa: CASSPVPPGGNTIYF
CDR3nt: TGTGCCAGCTCACCCGTACCGCCGGGTGGAAACACCATATATTTT

d_gene: .
j_gene: TRBJ2-2
abundance: .
v_gene: TRBV15
CDR3aa: CATSRNPGQNTGELFF
CDR3nt: TGTGCCACCAGCAGGAATCCGGGACAGAACACCGGGGAGCTGTTTTTT

d_gene: .
j_gene: TRBJ2-2
abundance: .
v_gene: TRBV10-1
CDR3aa: CASRGRGAGELFF
CDR3nt: TGCGCCAGCAGGGGCAGGGGTGCCGGGGAGCTGTTTTTT

d_gene: TRBD1
j_gene: TRBJ2-2
abundance: .
v_gene: TRBV10-3
CDR3aa: CAISDRGATGELFF
CDR3nt: TGTGCCATCAGCGACAGGGGGGCCACCGGGGAGCTGTTTTTT

d_gene: .
j_gene: TRBJ1-1
abundance: .
v_gene: TRBV7-9
CDR3aa: CASSLAGDTEAFF
CDR3nt: TGTGCCAGCAGCTTAGCCGGGGACACTGAAGCTTTCTTT

d_gene: .
j_gene: TRBJ2-2
abundance: .
v_gene: TRBV21-1
CDR3aa: CASSKGGQSSTGELFF
CDR3nt: TGTGCCAGCAGCAAAGGAGGCCAGTCGAGCACCGGGGAGCTGTTTTTT

d_gene: TRBD1
j_gene: TRBJ2-7
abundance: .
v_gene: TRBV6-5
CDR3aa: CASSFRRQGNYEQYF
CDR3nt: TGTGCCAGCAGCTTTCGACGACAGGGCAACTACGAGCAGTACTTC

d_gene: TRBD1
j_gene: TRBJ1-2
abundance: .
v_gene: TRBV7-9
CDR3aa: CASRKGTGGDRYTF
CDR3nt: TGTGCCAGCAGAAAAGGGACAGGGGGCGACCGCTACACCTTC

d_gene: .
j_gene: TRBJ2-7
abundance: few
v_gene: TRBV6-5
CDR3aa: CASRQGPISSYEQYF
CDR3nt: TGTGCCAGCAGACAGGGACCGATCAGCTCCTACGAGCAGTACTTC

d_gene: TRBD2
j_gene: TRBJ2-3
abundance: .
v_gene: TRBV19
CDR3aa: CASSSSIAGTDTQYF
CDR3nt: TGTGCCAGTAGTAGCTCGATAGCGGGTACAGATACGCAGTATTTT

d_gene: TRBD2
j_gene: TRBJ2-5
abundance: .
v_gene: TRBV9
CDR3aa: CASTSGLAAQETQYF
CDR3nt: TGTGCCAGCACCTCGGGACTAGCAGCGCAAGAGACCCAGTACTTC

d_gene: TRBD1
j_gene: TRBJ1-4
abundance: few
v_gene: TRBV5-1
CDR3aa: CASSRGTGPNEKLFF
CDR3nt: TGCGCCAGCAGCCGGGGGACAGGTCCGAATGAAAAACTGTTTTTT

d_gene: TRBD1
j_gene: TRBJ1-5
abundance: .
v_gene: TRBV6-6
CDR3aa: CASSYLGQGNQPQHF
CDR3nt: TGTGCCAGCAGTTACCTCGGACAGGGCAATCAGCCCCAGCATTTT

d_gene: .
j_gene: TRBJ1-2
abundance: few
v_gene: TRBV29-1
CDR3aa: CSVVGQSTYGYTF
CDR3nt: TGCAGCGTTGTCGGACAGTCGACCTATGGCTACACCTTC

d_gene: .
j_gene: TRBJ1-6
abundance: .
v_gene: TRBV30
CDR3aa: CAWSVPGGSPLHF
CDR3nt: TGTGCCTGGAGTGTCCCAGGAGGTTCACCCCTCCACTTT

d_gene: .
j_gene: TRBJ2-2
abundance: .
v_gene: TRBV5-6
CDR3aa: CASSLGAILFGELFF
CDR3nt: TGTGCCAGCAGCTTGGGTGCGATCCTTTTCGGGGAGCTGTTTTTT